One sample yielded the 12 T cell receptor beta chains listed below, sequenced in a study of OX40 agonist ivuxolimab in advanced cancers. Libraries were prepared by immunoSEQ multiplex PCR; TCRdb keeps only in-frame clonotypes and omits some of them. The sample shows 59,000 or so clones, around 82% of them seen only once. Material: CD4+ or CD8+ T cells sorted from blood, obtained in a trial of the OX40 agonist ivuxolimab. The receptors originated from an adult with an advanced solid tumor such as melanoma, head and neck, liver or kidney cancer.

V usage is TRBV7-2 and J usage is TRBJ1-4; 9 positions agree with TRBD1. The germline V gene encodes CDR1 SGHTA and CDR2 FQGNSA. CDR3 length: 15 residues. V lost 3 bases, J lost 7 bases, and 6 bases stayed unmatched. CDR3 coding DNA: TGTGCCAGCAGCTTCGGGGACAGGGTGGGTGAAAAACTGTTTTTT. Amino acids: CASSFGDRVGEKLFF. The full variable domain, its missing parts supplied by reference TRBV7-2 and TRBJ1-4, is GAGVSQSPSNKVTEKGKDVELRCDPISGHTALYWYRQSLGQGLEFLIYFQGNSAPDKSGLPSDRFSAERTGGSVSTLTIQRTQQEDSAVYLCASSFGDRVGEKLFFGSGTQLSVL.

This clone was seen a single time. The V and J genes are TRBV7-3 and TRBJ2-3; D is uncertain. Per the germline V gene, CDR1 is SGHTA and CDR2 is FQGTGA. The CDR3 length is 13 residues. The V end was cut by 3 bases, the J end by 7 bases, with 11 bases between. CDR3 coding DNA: TGTGCCAGCAGCTTGGGGTACGAGTATACGCAGTATTTT. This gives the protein CASSLGYEYTQYF.

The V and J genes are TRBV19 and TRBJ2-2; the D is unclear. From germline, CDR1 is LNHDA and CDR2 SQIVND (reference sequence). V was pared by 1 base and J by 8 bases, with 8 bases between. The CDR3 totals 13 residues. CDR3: CASSIADLGELFF. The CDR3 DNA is TGTGCCAGTAGTATAGCCGATCTAGGGGAGCTGTTTTTT.

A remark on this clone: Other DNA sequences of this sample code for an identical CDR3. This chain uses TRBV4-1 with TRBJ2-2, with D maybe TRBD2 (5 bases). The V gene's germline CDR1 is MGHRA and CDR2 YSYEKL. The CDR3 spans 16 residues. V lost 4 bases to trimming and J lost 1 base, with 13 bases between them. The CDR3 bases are TGCGCCAGCAGCCTACCACGAACTAGGAACACCGGGGAGCTGTTTTTT. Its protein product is CASSLPRTRNTGELFF.

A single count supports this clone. This CDR3 reads CASSLPPLLGDTQYF. CDR3 coding DNA: TGTGCCAGCAGCTTGCCCCCTCTACTCGGCGATACGCAGTATTTT. V and J are TRBV7-3 and TRBJ2-3; D ambiguous. This CDR3 contains 15 residues. Trimming removed 3 bases at V and 6 bases at J, with 16 bases between. Per the germline V gene, CDR1 is SGHTA and CDR2 is FQGTGA.

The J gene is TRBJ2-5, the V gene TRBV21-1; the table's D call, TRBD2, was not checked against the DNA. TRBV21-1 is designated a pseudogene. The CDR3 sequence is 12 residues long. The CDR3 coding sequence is TGTGCCAGATGGGGGGGAGCGGAGACCCAGTACTTC. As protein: CARWGGAETQYF.

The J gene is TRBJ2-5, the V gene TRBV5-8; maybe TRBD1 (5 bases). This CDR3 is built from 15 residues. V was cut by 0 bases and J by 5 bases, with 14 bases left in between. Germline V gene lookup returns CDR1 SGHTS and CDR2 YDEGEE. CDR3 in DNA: TGTGCCAGCAGCTTGGCTGGACACCTAAAGGAGACCCAGTACTTC. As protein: CASSLAGHLKETQYF.

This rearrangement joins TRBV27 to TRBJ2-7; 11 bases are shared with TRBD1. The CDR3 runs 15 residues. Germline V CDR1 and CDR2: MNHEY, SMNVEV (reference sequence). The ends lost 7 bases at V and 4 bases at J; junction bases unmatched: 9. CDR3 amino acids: CASTLGTGGRYEQYF. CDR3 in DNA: TGTGCCAGCACCCTGGGGACAGGGGGTAGATACGAGCAGTACTTC.

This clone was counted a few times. The CDR3 loop reads CASSLRIGGRVTDTQYF. For the CDR3, the DNA is TGTGCCAGCAGTTTAAGGATCGGGGGCAGGGTCACAGATACGCAGTATTTT. The chain has TRBV27 and TRBJ2-3; D assignment may be TRBD1 or TRBD2 (6 bases each). V lost 2 bases and J lost 2, with 17 bases in between. The CDR3 contains 17 residues. CDR1 MNHEY and CDR2 SMNVEV come from the germline V gene (reference sequence).

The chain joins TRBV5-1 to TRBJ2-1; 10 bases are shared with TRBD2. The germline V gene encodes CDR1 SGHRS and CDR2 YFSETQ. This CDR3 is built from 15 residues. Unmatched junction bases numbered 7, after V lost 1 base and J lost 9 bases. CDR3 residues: CASSLNRLAGGEQFF. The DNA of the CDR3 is TGCGCCAGCAGCTTGAATCGACTAGCGGGCGGTGAGCAGTTCTTC.

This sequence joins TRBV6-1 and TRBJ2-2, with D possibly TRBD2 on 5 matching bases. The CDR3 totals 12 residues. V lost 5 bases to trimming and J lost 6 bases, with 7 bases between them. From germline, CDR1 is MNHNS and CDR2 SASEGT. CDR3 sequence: CASSRGAGELFF. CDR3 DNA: TGTGCCAGCAGTCGGGGTGCCGGGGAGCTGTTTTTT.

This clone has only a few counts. The CDR3 spells CASSLGQGGYGYTF. The CDR3 nucleotides read TGTGCCAGCAGCCTGGGACAGGGGGGTTATGGCTACACCTTC. The rearrangement joins TRBV7-9 to TRBJ1-2, with 11 bases fitting TRBD1. This CDR3 has 14 amino acids. Germline V CDR1 and CDR2: SEHNR, FQNEAQ (reference sequence). Trimming cost V 5 bases and J 5 bases; bases outside gene matches: 4.